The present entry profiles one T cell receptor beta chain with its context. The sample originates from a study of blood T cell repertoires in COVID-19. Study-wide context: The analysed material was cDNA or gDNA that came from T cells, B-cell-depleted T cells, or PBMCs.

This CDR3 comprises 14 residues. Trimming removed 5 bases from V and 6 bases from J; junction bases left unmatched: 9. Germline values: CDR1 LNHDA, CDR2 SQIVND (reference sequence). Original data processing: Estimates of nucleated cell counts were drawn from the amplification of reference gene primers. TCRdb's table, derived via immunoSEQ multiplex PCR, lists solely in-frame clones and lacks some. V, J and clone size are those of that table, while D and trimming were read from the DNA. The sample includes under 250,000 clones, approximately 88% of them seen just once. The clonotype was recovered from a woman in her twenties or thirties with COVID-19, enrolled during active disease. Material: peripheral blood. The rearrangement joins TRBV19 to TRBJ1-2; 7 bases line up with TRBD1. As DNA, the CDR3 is TGTGCCAGTAGTTCGACCGACAGGGAGGATGGCTACACCTTC. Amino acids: CASSSTDREDGYTF. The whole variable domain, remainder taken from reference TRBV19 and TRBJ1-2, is DGGITQSPKYLFRKEGQNVTLSCEQNLNHDAMYWYRQDPGQGLRLIYYSQIVNDFQKGDIAEGYSVSREKKESFPLTVTSAQKNPTAFYLCASSSTDREDGYTFGSGTRLTVV.